This T cell receptor beta chain was identified in a study of early T cells in non-severe SARS-CoV-2 infection. From the 5' RACE reads, TCRdb called clonotypes with MiXCR, one entry per CDR3 protein. Of under 60,000 distinct CDR3 sequences listed, around 6% are singletons. V was clipped by 2 bases and J by 2 bases, with 19 bases between them. The CDR3 runs to 17 residues. Germline V gene lookup returns CDR1 DFQATT and CDR2 SNEGSKA (reference sequence). The sequenced sample was whole blood. The chain employs TRBV20-1 and TRBJ2-1; a possible D gene is TRBD1 (6 bases). This receptor was obtained from an adult who was a healthcare worker with PCR-confirmed SARS-CoV-2 infection or an uninfected control (not recorded which). This CDR3 reads CSARKLRGSGTYNEQFF. For the CDR3, the DNA is TGCAGTGCTAGAAAACTGAGGGGGAGTGGGACCTACAATGAGCAGTTCTTC.